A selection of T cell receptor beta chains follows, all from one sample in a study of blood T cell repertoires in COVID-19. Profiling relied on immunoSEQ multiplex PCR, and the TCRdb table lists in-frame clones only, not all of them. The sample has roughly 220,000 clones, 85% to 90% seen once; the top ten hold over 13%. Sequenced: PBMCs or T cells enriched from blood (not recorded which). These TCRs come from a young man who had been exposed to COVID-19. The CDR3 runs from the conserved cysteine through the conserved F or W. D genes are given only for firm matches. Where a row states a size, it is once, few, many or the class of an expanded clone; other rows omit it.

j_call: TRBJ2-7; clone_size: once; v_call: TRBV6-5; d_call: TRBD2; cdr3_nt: TGTGCCAGCAGTTACAAGGCGGGGGGGCCGGGGGAGCAGTACTTC; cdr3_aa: CASSYKAGGPGEQYF
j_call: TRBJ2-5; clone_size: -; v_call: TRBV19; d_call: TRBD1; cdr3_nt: TGTGCCAGTAGTCCCGGGGGGACAGGGGGAAAGGAGACCCAGTACTTC; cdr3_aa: CASSPGGTGGKETQYF
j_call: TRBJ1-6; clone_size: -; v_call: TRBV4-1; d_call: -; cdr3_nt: TGCGCCAGCAGCCAGCCAGGGATGAGTGATAATTCACCCCTCCACTTT; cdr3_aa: CASSQPGMSDNSPLHF
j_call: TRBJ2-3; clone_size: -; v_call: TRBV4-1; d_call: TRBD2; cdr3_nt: TGCGCCACCTCGTTTGGGCGGGGGGAGAGAGATACGCAGTATTTT; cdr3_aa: CATSFGRGERDTQYF
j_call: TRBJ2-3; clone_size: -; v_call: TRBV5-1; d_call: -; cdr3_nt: TGCGCCAGCAGCTTGTCTGGGGGCGGGGATACGCAGTATTTT; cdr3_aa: CASSLSGGGDTQYF
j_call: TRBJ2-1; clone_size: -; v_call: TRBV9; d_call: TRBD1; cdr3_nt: TGTGCCAGCACCCAGGGACAGGGTGCCTACAATGAGCAGTTCTTC; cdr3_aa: CASTQGQGAYNEQFF
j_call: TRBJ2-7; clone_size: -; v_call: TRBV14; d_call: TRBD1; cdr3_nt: TGTGCCAGCAGCCTTCGACAGGGTTCAATGGGCGAGCAGTACTTC; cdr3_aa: CASSLRQGSMGEQYF
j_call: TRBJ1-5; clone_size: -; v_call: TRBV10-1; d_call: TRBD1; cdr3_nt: TGCGCCAGCATAAAAGATTTAGGAGGGGGCGCCGATAGCAATCAGCCCCAGCATTTT; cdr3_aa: CASIKDLGGGADSNQPQHF
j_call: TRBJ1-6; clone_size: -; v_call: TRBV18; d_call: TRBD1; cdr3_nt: TGTGCCAGCTCGAAGGAGGGGGCGAATTCACCCCTCCACTTT; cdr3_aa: CASSKEGANSPLHF
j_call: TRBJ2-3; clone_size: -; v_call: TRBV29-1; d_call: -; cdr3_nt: TGCAGCGTAGGGGCAGATACGCAGTATTTT; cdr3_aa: CSVGADTQYF
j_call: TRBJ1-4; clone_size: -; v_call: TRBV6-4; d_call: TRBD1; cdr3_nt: TGTGCCAACCCTGACAGGGTGAGTGAAAAACTGTTTTTT; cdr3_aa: CANPDRVSEKLFF
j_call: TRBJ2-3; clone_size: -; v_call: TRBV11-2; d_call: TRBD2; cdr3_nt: TGTGCCAGCAGCTTAGGACTAGCGGGGGGACGCACAGATACGCAGTATTTT; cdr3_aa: CASSLGLAGGRTDTQYF
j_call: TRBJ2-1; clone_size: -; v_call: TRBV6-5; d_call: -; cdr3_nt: TGTGCCAGCAGTTACTCTAGCGGCTCCTACAATGAGCAGTTCTTC; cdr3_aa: CASSYSSGSYNEQFF
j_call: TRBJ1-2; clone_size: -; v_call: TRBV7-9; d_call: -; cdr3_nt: TGTGCCAGCAGCTTAGGAAAAGGGGGTAACTATGGCTACACCTTC; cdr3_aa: CASSLGKGGNYGYTF
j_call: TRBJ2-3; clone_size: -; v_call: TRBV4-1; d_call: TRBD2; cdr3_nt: TGCGCCAGCAGCCAAGGCCCTAAGCGGGGGAGCTCAGATACGCAGTATTTT; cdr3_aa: CASSQGPKRGSSDTQYF
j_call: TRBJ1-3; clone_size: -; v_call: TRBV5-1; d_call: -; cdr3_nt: TGCGCCAGCAGCTCAAAGCCAGGGATGGCTGGAAACACCATATATTTT; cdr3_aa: CASSSKPGMAGNTIYF
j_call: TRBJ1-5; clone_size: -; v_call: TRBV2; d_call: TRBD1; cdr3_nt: TGTGCCAGCAACGACAGGGGAGGTCAGCCCCAGCATTTT; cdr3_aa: CASNDRGGQPQHF
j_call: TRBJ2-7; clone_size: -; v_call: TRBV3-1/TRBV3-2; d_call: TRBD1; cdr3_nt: TGTGCCAGCAGCCAAGGCTTGATTGGGACAGGTACCTACGAGCAGTACTTC; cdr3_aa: CASSQGLIGTGTYEQYF
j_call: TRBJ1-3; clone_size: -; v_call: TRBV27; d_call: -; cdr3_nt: TGTGCCAGCAGTTTATCTAGCGCGAGGGTTGGGGGAAACACCATATATTTT; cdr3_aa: CASSLSSARVGGNTIYF
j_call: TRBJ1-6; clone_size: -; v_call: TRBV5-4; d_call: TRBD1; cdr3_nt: TGTGCCAGCAGCGCCAGACAGGGGAGGAATAATTCACCCCTCCACTTT; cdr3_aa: CASSARQGRNNSPLHF
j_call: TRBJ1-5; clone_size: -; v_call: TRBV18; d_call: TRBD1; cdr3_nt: TGTGCCAGCTCACCTGCCCCATGGACAGGAACAAATCAGCCCCAGCATTTT; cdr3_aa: CASSPAPWTGTNQPQHF
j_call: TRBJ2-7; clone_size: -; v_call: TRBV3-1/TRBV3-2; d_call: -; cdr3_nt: TGTGCCAGCAGCCGAGGTCCGAGACAGGTTTACTACGAGCAGTACTTC; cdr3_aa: CASSRGPRQVYYEQYF
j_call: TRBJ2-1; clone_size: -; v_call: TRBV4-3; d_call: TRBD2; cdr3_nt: TGCGCCAGCAGCCAGCAACTAGCGGGGGGCCAGGGTGAGCAGTTCTTC; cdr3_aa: CASSQQLAGGQGEQFF
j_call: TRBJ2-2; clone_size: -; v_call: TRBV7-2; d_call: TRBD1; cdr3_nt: TGTGCCAGCAGCTTAATCCCCCAGGGGGCGAACACCGGGGAGCTGTTTTTT; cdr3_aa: CASSLIPQGANTGELFF
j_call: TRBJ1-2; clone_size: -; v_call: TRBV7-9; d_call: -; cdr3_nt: TGTGCCAGCCCCCGGGGAGCTAACTATGGCTACACCTTC; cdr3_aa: CASPRGANYGYTF
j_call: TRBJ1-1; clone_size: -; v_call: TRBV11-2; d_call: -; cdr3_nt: TGTGCCAGCAGCTTCGGGCAGGGCAACACTGAAGCTTTCTTT; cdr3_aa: CASSFGQGNTEAFF
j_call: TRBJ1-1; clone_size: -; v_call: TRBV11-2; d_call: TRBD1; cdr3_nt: TGTGCCAGCACCCCGGACAGGTTTGTTACTGAAGCTTTCTTT; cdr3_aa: CASTPDRFVTEAFF
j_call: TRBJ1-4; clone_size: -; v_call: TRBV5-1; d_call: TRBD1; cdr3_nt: TGCGCCAGCAGCTTGAACAGGGGGTATGAAAAACTGTTTTTT; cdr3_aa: CASSLNRGYEKLFF
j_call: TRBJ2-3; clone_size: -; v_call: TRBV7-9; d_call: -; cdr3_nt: TGTGCCAGCAGCCCACCCGAGGGCACAGATACGCAGTATTTT; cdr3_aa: CASSPPEGTDTQYF
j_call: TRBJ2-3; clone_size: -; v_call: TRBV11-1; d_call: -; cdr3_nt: TGTGCCAGCACCCTCCCGGGGTCAGATACGCAGTATTTT; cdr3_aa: CASTLPGSDTQYF
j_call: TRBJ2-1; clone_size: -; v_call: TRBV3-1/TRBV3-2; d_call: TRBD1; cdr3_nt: TGTGCCAGCAGCCTAGACAGGGGGCCCTACAATGAGCAGTTCTTC; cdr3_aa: CASSLDRGPYNEQFF
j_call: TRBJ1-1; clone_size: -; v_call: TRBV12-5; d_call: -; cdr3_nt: TGTGCTAGTGGTTTGGGGGCAGTTATGAACACTGAAGCTTTCTTT; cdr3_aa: CASGLGAVMNTEAFF
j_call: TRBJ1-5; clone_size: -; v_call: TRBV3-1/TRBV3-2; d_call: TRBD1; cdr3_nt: TGTGCCAGCAGCCATCTCCAGGGGGCCCAGCCCCAGCATTTT; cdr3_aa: CASSHLQGAQPQHF
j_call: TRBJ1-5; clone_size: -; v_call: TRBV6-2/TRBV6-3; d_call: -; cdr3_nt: TGTGCCAGCAGTTACCCCCGGGCGGGGGGGTCTGGTAGTCAGCCCCAGCATTTT; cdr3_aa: CASSYPRAGGSGSQPQHF
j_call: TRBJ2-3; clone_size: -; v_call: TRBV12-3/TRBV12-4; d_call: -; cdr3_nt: TGTGCCAGCAGTTCTCGCACAGATACGCAGTATTTT; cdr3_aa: CASSSRTDTQYF